The sample holds a few counts of the clone carrying this TCR beta chain. The antigen is not known. CDR3 size: 14 residues. CDR1 MDHEN and CDR2 SYDVKM come from the germline V gene. Unmatched junction bases numbered 3, after V lost 4 bases and J lost 5 bases. The data stem from a study of breast tumors, draining lymph nodes, adjacent tissues. Notes on the study in general: Tumor and nontumor repertoires were significantly more similar in luminal-like than in basal-like breast cancer. Tumor TCR diversity was below lymph nodes but above nontumor tissue. Data fit most tumor T cells coming from lymph node, expanding in tumor.

Axillary draining lymph nodes of breast cancer patients supplied the node samples. TCRdb analysed the multiplex PCR reads with MiXCR anew, one entry per CDR3 protein. The sample includes 200,000 to 250,000 distinct CDR3 sequences, roughly a third of them seen just once. V usage is TRBV28 and J usage is TRBJ1-5, with TRBD1 matching 9 bases. The specimen was axillary lymph node tissue. This TCR was recovered from a female donor with breast cancer. Some clones in this sample may be carry-over from other donors' samples. The CDR3 spells CASSSYRGHQPQHF. The CDR3 bases are TGTGCCAGCAGTTCATACAGGGGGCATCAGCCCCAGCATTTT. The full variable domain, completed using reference TRBV28 and TRBJ1-5, is DVKVTQSSRYLVKRTGEKVFLECVQDMDHENMFWYRQDPGLGLRLIYFSYDVKMKEKGDIPEGYSVSREKKERFSLILESASTNQTSMYLCASSSYRGHQPQHFGDGTRLSIL.